These T cell receptor beta chains were read from a single sample in a study of blood T cell repertoires in COVID-19. TCRdb's table, derived via immunoSEQ multiplex PCR, lists solely in-frame clones and lacks some. The sample holds around 300,000 clones, 80% to 90% seen once. Sequencing used PBMCs or T cells enriched from blood (not recorded which). These TCRs come from a woman in her late teens or twenties who had recovered from COVID-19. Both conserved end residues are part of each CDR3. The D gene is left open where the match is weak.

J gene: TRBJ1-4; V gene: TRBV13; D gene: .; CDR3 protein: CASSRRVGEGEKLFF
J gene: TRBJ1-1; V gene: TRBV6-6; D gene: TRBD1; CDR3 protein: CASSYYGQGGSAFF
J gene: TRBJ2-5; V gene: TRBV2; D gene: TRBD1; CDR3 protein: CASSGTGTEKETQYF
J gene: TRBJ1-1; V gene: TRBV28; D gene: .; CDR3 protein: CASSLWGAAFF
J gene: TRBJ1-5; V gene: TRBV4-1; D gene: TRBD1; CDR3 protein: CASSQEKTGSQPQHF
J gene: TRBJ2-3; V gene: TRBV7-3; D gene: TRBD2; CDR3 protein: CASSLGTSVSTDTQYF
J gene: TRBJ1-3; V gene: TRBV2; D gene: TRBD1; CDR3 protein: CASRWTGIISGNTIYF
J gene: TRBJ1-5; V gene: TRBV15; D gene: .; CDR3 protein: CATSPRVGRQPQHF
J gene: TRBJ1-2; V gene: TRBV30; D gene: TRBD1; CDR3 protein: CAWSTSTGGYPNYGYTF
J gene: TRBJ1-1; V gene: TRBV19; D gene: .; CDR3 protein: CASTTTVGTEAFF
J gene: TRBJ2-3; V gene: TRBV28; D gene: .; CDR3 protein: CASARGSSGDTDTQYF
J gene: TRBJ1-5; V gene: TRBV19; D gene: .; CDR3 protein: CASSALGGQPQHF
J gene: TRBJ2-7; V gene: TRBV7-8; D gene: .; CDR3 protein: CASSLRGLYEQYF
J gene: TRBJ1-4; V gene: TRBV6-5; D gene: .; CDR3 protein: CASRPDSREKLFF
J gene: TRBJ2-5; V gene: TRBV11-1; D gene: TRBD1; CDR3 protein: CASSRQGAIKTQYF
J gene: TRBJ2-2; V gene: TRBV11-2; D gene: TRBD2; CDR3 protein: CASSLVTSASTGELFF
J gene: TRBJ1-6; V gene: TRBV5-8; D gene: TRBD1; CDR3 protein: CASATQGAVYNSPLHF
J gene: TRBJ1-5; V gene: TRBV28; D gene: TRBD1; CDR3 protein: CASSYPQGAQPQHF
J gene: TRBJ1-4; V gene: TRBV18; D gene: TRBD1; CDR3 protein: CASSPGDREKLFF
J gene: TRBJ2-1; V gene: TRBV5-1; D gene: .; CDR3 protein: CASSLNRDNEQFF
J gene: TRBJ2-5; V gene: TRBV9; D gene: .; CDR3 protein: CASSVAVQETQYF
J gene: TRBJ2-1; V gene: TRBV4-1; D gene: TRBD2; CDR3 protein: CASSHISGLAGYNEQFF
J gene: TRBJ1-2; V gene: TRBV10-2; D gene: TRBD1; CDR3 protein: CASSETLDRAYGYTF
J gene: TRBJ2-3; V gene: TRBV5-8; D gene: .; CDR3 protein: CASTLGAGYTDTQYF
J gene: TRBJ2-7; V gene: TRBV28; D gene: .; CDR3 protein: CASSLAGAFSYEQYF
J gene: TRBJ2-3; V gene: TRBV4-1; D gene: TRBD2; CDR3 protein: CASSQASGGADTQYF
J gene: TRBJ2-7; V gene: TRBV29-1; D gene: .; CDR3 protein: CSVRGQSYEQYF
J gene: TRBJ2-3; V gene: TRBV29-1; D gene: .; CDR3 protein: CSVAWGDTDTQYF
J gene: TRBJ2-7; V gene: TRBV4-1; D gene: TRBD1; CDR3 protein: CASSLGQEVREQYF
J gene: TRBJ1-2; V gene: TRBV28; D gene: TRBD1; CDR3 protein: CASSSDRVGYGYTF
J gene: TRBJ1-2; V gene: TRBV19; D gene: .; CDR3 protein: CASTWFDQGNYGYTF
J gene: TRBJ1-1; V gene: TRBV9; D gene: TRBD1; CDR3 protein: CASSERDRGFRTEAFF
J gene: TRBJ1-2; V gene: TRBV27; D gene: .; CDR3 protein: CASSLFPNYGYTF
J gene: TRBJ2-1; V gene: TRBV28; D gene: TRBD2; CDR3 protein: CASLRTSGDNEQFF
J gene: TRBJ1-2; V gene: TRBV7-9; D gene: .; CDR3 protein: CASSSTIDSFNYGYTF
J gene: TRBJ2-2; V gene: TRBV19; D gene: .; CDR3 protein: CASKSSGGFGELFF
J gene: TRBJ1-3; V gene: TRBV18; D gene: .; CDR3 protein: CASSPAGSVNTIYF
J gene: TRBJ2-3; V gene: TRBV4-1; D gene: TRBD2; CDR3 protein: CASSQTGGLATRDTQYF
J gene: TRBJ1-1; V gene: TRBV27; D gene: TRBD1; CDR3 protein: CASSLSGTGETEAFF
J gene: TRBJ2-4; V gene: TRBV27; D gene: .; CDR3 protein: CARHGAACIQYF
J gene: TRBJ2-7; V gene: TRBV7-2; D gene: .; CDR3 protein: CASSFLTGREQYF
J gene: TRBJ1-4; V gene: TRBV2; D gene: TRBD1; CDR3 protein: CASTDRGGEKLFF
J gene: TRBJ1-1; V gene: TRBV5-1; D gene: .; CDR3 protein: CASSQGRRAFF
J gene: TRBJ2-3; V gene: TRBV7-8; D gene: .; CDR3 protein: CASSLEGGERNTDTQYF
J gene: TRBJ1-5; V gene: TRBV4-1; D gene: .; CDR3 protein: CASSQGVSQPQHF
J gene: TRBJ1-2; V gene: TRBV2; D gene: TRBD1; CDR3 protein: CASSPTGSGYGYTF
J gene: TRBJ1-2; V gene: TRBV23-1; D gene: .; CDR3 protein: CASSQSRRNYGYTF
J gene: TRBJ2-1; V gene: TRBV12-3/TRBV12-4; D gene: .; CDR3 protein: CASSSSNEQFF
J gene: TRBJ1-6; V gene: TRBV19; D gene: .; CDR3 protein: CASSIRGANNSPLHF
J gene: TRBJ1-1; V gene: TRBV11-2; D gene: TRBD1; CDR3 protein: CASRRPGGTEAFF
J gene: TRBJ1-1; V gene: TRBV5-1; D gene: TRBD1; CDR3 protein: CASRERTGQVGDTEAFF
J gene: TRBJ2-4; V gene: TRBV5-1; D gene: TRBD1; CDR3 protein: CASSPTGMLGKNIQYF
J gene: TRBJ2-5; V gene: TRBV12-5; D gene: .; CDR3 protein: CASGFSYQETQYF
J gene: TRBJ2-5; V gene: TRBV14; D gene: TRBD2; CDR3 protein: CASSPLGAGGEETQYF
J gene: TRBJ1-2; V gene: TRBV29-1; D gene: .; CDR3 protein: CSVEADIQGTIGYTF
J gene: TRBJ1-1; V gene: TRBV15; D gene: TRBD1; CDR3 protein: CATSRGTGYEAFF
J gene: TRBJ2-3; V gene: TRBV4-1; D gene: TRBD2; CDR3 protein: CASSQGLATDTQYF
J gene: TRBJ2-7; V gene: TRBV9; D gene: TRBD1; CDR3 protein: CASSVGETGGFYEQYF
J gene: TRBJ1-1; V gene: TRBV4-2; D gene: .; CDR3 protein: CASSQGVGRQVDTEAFF